The 7 T cell receptor beta chains reported below all come from one sample, sequenced in a study of monozygotic twins with inflammatory bowel disease. TCRdb re-called the 5' RACE reads and gives one entry per CDR3 protein, without DNA. The sample's table shows a few hundred thousand distinct CDR3 sequences. The specimen sequenced was blood. The receptors were gathered from a human donor with ulcerative colitis or Crohn's disease, or a healthy co-twin of an affected twin (not recorded which).

CDR3 protein: CATSDPTGGNEKLFF. This rearrangement joins TRBV24-1 to TRBJ1-4; the TRBD1 assignment by TCRdb is unverifiable without DNA. Germline values: CDR1 KGHDR, CDR2 SFDVKD. This CDR3 is 15 amino acids long.

V is TRBV20-1 and J is TRBJ1-4; lacking DNA, the TRBD1 call made by TCRdb goes unchecked. The CDR3 runs 14 residues. Germline V lookup: CDR1 DFQATT, CDR2 SNEGSKA (reference sequence). The CDR3 protein is CSARDLRGREKLFF.

The gene calls are TRBV20-1 and TRBJ1-3; TCRdb calls TRBD1, which cannot be checked without DNA. Germline V gene lookup returns CDR1 DFQATT and CDR2 SNEGSKA (reference sequence). The CDR3 spans 15 residues. Here the CDR3 reads CSAGINRGAGNTIYF.

The chain uses TRBV11-3 and TRBJ2-2. Germline V CDR1 and CDR2: SGHNT, YENEEA. CDR3 size: 17 residues. CDR3 sequence reads: CASSRSAAVGNTGELFF.

The chain has TRBV5-1 and TRBJ1-2; TCRdb names TRBD1, which stays unverified in the absence of DNA. Germline lookup yields CDR1 SGHRS and CDR2 YFSETQ. The CDR3 runs to 12 residues. CDR3: CASSFGDAGYTF. Using reference TRBV5-1 and TRBJ1-2 for the parts outside the CDR3, the full variable domain is KAGVTQTPRYLIKTRGQQVTLSCSPISGHRSVSWYQQTPGQGLQFLFEYFSETQRNKGNFPGRFSGRQFSNSRSEMNVSTLELGDSALYLCASSFGDAGYTFGSGTRLTVV.

This chain links TRBV9 with TRBJ2-5; checking the TCRdb D call of TRBD2 is not possible without DNA. The CDR3 length is 16 residues. CDR1 SGDLS and CDR2 YYNGEE come from the germline V gene. The CDR3: CASSTGFGGVLETQYF.

The chain links TRBV12-3 or TRBV12-4 to TRBJ2-3; TCRdb indicates TRBD2, and absent DNA this call remains unverified. The CDR3 totals 12 residues. The CDR3 protein is CASSSLGEAQYF.